These 15 T cell receptor beta chains were all obtained from the same sample, sequenced in a study of blood T cell repertoires in COVID-19. The protocol was immunoSEQ multiplex PCR, while the TCRdb copy is restricted to in-frame clones and leaves out a portion. The table lists 30,000 to 35,000 clones, almost 90% of them singletons. Material for sequencing was peripheral blood. The receptors come from a woman in her 70s with active COVID-19.

The V gene is TRBV5-6, the J gene TRBJ1-2; the D is unclear. CDR3 length equals 11 residues. Germline CDR1 SGHDT, CDR2 YYEEEE. V gave up 1 base and J gave up 10 bases, with 8 bases separating them. The DNA of the CDR3 is TGTGCCAGCAGCTTGTGGAGGGACTACACCTTC. Its translation is CASSLWRDYTF.

The gene calls are TRBV14 and TRBJ2-7; TRBD2 might be the D (6 bases). Per germline, CDR1 SGHDN and CDR2 FVKESK. This CDR3 has 16 residues. V lost 3 bases, J lost 1 base, and 16 bases lay in between. Here the CDR3 reads CASSQQPGTHSYEQYF. DNA of the CDR3: TGTGCCAGCAGCCAGCAACCCGGGACTCATTCCTACGAGCAGTACTTC.

The chain carries TRBV12-3 or TRBV12-4 and TRBJ2-5; TRBD2 might be the D (6 bases). Deletions cut 5 bases from V and 5 bases from J, with 12 bases between. The length of the CDR3 is 13 residues. The CDR3 region has the DNA TGTGCCAGCAGTCTGGGGACTGCTGAGACCCAGTACTTC. Amino acid sequence: CASSLGTAETQYF.

V and J are TRBV3-1 (or the pseudogene TRBV3-2) and TRBJ2-7; 13 bases are a match to TRBD2. V dropped 4 bases and J dropped 1; count of bases not matched to a gene: 4. Germline CDR1 is LGHDT and CDR2 is YNNKEL (reference sequence). The CDR3 runs to 16 residues. This CDR3 is CASSLGTSGISYEQYF. Here the CDR3 DNA reads TGTGCCAGCAGCCTTGGGACTAGCGGGATTTCCTACGAGCAGTACTTC.

This chain connects TRBV6-1 to TRBJ2-7, with 8 positions matching TRBD2. The CDR3 is 16 residues long. The trim removed 0 bases at V and 3 bases at J, leaving 7 bases unmatched. Germline lookup yields CDR1 MNHNS and CDR2 SASEGT. CDR3 in amino acids: CASSEAGTSGDYEQYF. CDR3 nucleotides: TGTGCCAGCAGTGAAGCGGGGACTAGTGGAGACTACGAGCAGTACTTC.

This rearrangement joins TRBV5-1 to TRBJ2-2, with D possibly being TRBD1 (6 bases). Germline V gives CDR1 SGHRS, CDR2 YFSETQ. CDR3 length: 15 residues. V gave up 2 bases and J gave up 0 bases, with 8 bases separating them. The CDR3 is CASSLEGANTGELFF. The CDR3 DNA reads as TGCGCCAGCAGCTTAGAGGGGGCGAACACCGGGGAGCTGTTTTTT. Full variable domain (outside the CDR3, taken from reference TRBV5-1 and TRBJ2-2): KAGVTQTPRYLIKTRGQQVTLSCSPISGHRSVSWYQQTPGQGLQFLFEYFSETQRNKGNFPGRFSGRQFSNSRSEMNVSTLELGDSALYLCASSLEGANTGELFFGEGSRLTVL.

The gene calls are TRBV7-9 and TRBJ2-7, with TRBD1 matching 7 bases. CDR1 and CDR2 from the germline V gene are SEHNR and FQNEAQ (reference sequence). The CDR3 runs 15 residues. After removal of 1 base from V and 6 bases from J, the junction contained 9 bases not matched to a gene. The chain's CDR3 is CASSLGTGDLVEQYF. The CDR3 nucleotides are TGTGCCAGCAGCTTAGGAACAGGGGACCTCGTCGAGCAGTACTTC.

The V call is TRBV3-1 (or the pseudogene TRBV3-2), the J call TRBJ1-6; unclear D gene. CDR3 size: 14 residues. Trimming took off 0 bases at V and 10 bases at J, with 10 bases between the two ends. Per germline, CDR1 LGHDT and CDR2 YNNKEL (reference sequence). The CDR3 spells CASSQDAVRSPLHF. The DNA of the CDR3 is TGTGCCAGCAGCCAAGATGCGGTAAGGTCACCCCTCCACTTT.

The V call is TRBV3-1 (or the pseudogene TRBV3-2), the J call TRBJ1-1, with D unresolved. The CDR3 sequence is 14 residues long. V lost 2 bases and J lost 0, with 7 bases in between. From germline, CDR1 is LGHDT and CDR2 YNNKEL (reference sequence). CDR3 coding DNA: TGTGCCAGCAGCCAAAACAGTATGAACACTGAAGCTTTCTTT. It codes for CASSQNSMNTEAFF.

This chain uses TRBV5-1 with TRBJ2-3; TRBD2 is a possible D gene (5 bases). In germline, CDR1 is SGHRS, CDR2 YFSETQ. CDR3 length equals 13 residues. The V end lost 2 bases, the J end lost 4 bases, and 8 bases lay between the germline ends. As DNA, the CDR3 is TGCGCCAGCAGCTTCGGGGAGTCAGATACGCAGTATTTT. Translated: CASSFGESDTQYF.

V is TRBV5-4 and J is TRBJ1-1, with 9 bases matching TRBD1. V gave up 6 bases and J gave up 4 bases; unmatched junction bases: 7. This CDR3 contains 14 residues. Looked up from germline, CDR1 is SGHNT and CDR2 is YYREEE (reference sequence). CDR3 residues: CASTTGQGSTEAFF. The CDR3 nucleotides read TGTGCCAGCACTACGGGACAGGGTAGCACTGAAGCTTTCTTT.

V is TRBV28 and J is TRBJ1-1, with TRBD1 as a possible D gene (5 bases). Germline CDR1 reads MDHEN; CDR2 reads SYDVKM. With 8 bases removed from V and 4 bases from J, the gap between germline ends came to 17 bases. The length of the CDR3 is 14 residues. CDR3 loop: CASGDETVFTEAFF. The CDR3 nucleotides read TGTGCCAGCGGGGATGAGACAGTCTTCACTGAAGCTTTCTTT.

The chain links TRBV30 to TRBJ1-1; D gene uncertain. V was trimmed by 4 bases and J by 3 bases, leaving 15 bases between them. The germline gives CDR1 GTSNPN, CDR2 SVGIG (reference sequence). This CDR3 is 14 amino acids long. The DNA for the CDR3 is TGTGCCTGGAACCAGTATCGGGTGCACACTGAAGCTTTCTTT. Amino acid sequence: CAWNQYRVHTEAFF.

V usage is TRBV11-3 and J usage is TRBJ2-1, with D possibly TRBD2 on 5 matching bases. V was cut by 5 bases and J by 7 bases, with 12 bases left in between. The germline CDR1 and CDR2 sequences are SGHNT and YENEEA. There are 13 residues in the CDR3. CDR3 DNA: TGTGCCAGCAGCCCATGGCGCGGGAATGAGCAGTTCTTC. Its protein is CASSPWRGNEQFF.

J is TRBJ2-3 and V is TRBV29-1; maybe TRBD1 (6 bases). The CDR3 covers 12 residues. The V gene's germline CDR1 is SQVTM and CDR2 ANQGSEA. The V end lost 7 bases, the J end lost 2 bases, and 10 bases lay between the germline ends. The CDR3 sequence: CSAGQITDTQYF. Written as DNA, the CDR3 is TGCAGCGCAGGACAGATCACAGATACGCAGTATTTT.